The 17 T cell receptor beta chains given below trace back to one sample, sequenced in a study of T cell responses to AZD1222 COVID-19 vaccine. Sequenced by immunoSEQ multiplex PCR; TCRdb stores in-frame clones only, minus some. In the table there are about 160,000 clones, about 92% of which are singletons. The sample in question was peripheral blood, obtained 28 days after the second AZD1222 dose. Every receptor here comes from an adult who received the AZD1222 COVID-19 vaccine.

This chain links TRBV12-5 with TRBJ1-1; possible D gene TRBD1, 5 bases. This CDR3 contains 14 residues. V dropped 9 bases and J dropped 3 bases, with 17 bases sitting between them. CDR1 is LGHNT and CDR2 is FRNRAP in the germline V gene. The CDR3 DNA is TGTGCTAGCCTTCCGGGACCGGGCGACACTGAAGCTTTCTTT. Its translation is CASLPGPGDTEAFF.

This clone was observed a handful of times. This chain uses TRBV5-4 with TRBJ1-2; 9 nucleotides line up with TRBD1. The CDR3 sequence is 16 residues long. V dropped 3 bases and J dropped 6; count of bases not matched to a gene: 12. Germline-derived CDR1 and CDR2 are SGHNT and YYREEE (reference sequence). DNA for the CDR3: TGTGCCAGCAGCTCCCGGGACAGGGAACTGGCACATGGCTACACCTTC. Translating it yields CASSSRDRELAHGYTF. The variable domain in full, with the rest retrieved from reference TRBV5-4 and TRBJ1-2, is ETGVTQSPTHLIKTRGQQVTLRCSSQSGHNTVSWYQQALGQGPQFIFQYYREEENGRGNFPPRFSGLQFPNYSSELNVNALELDDSALYLCASSSRDRELAHGYTFGSGTRLTVV.

The chain couples TRBV12-3 or TRBV12-4 to TRBJ1-1, with D tentatively TRBD1 (6 bases). Trimming took 7 bases from V and 4 from J, leaving 13 bases between them. This CDR3 comprises 13 residues. The CDR3 protein is CASIQGKGTEAFF. CDR3 DNA: TGTGCCAGCATTCAGGGGAAAGGCACTGAAGCTTTCTTT.

The chain carries TRBV2 and TRBJ2-7; TRBD1 matches 11 bases. The CDR3 totals 15 residues. The trim removed 0 bases at V and 7 bases at J, leaving 5 bases unmatched. CDR1 is SNHLY and CDR2 is FYNNEI in the germline V gene. CDR3 in DNA: TGTGCCAGCAGTGAAGCGGGACAGGGGGTCTGGGAGCAGTACTTC. Its protein product is CASSEAGQGVWEQYF.

The chain carries TRBV27 and TRBJ1-5; 8 bases align to TRBD1. Germline trimming cut 6 bases from V and 7 bases from J; bases unmatched to any gene: 11. Germline V CDR1 and CDR2: MNHEY, SMNVEV (reference sequence). The CDR3 extends over 15 amino acids. The CDR3 sequence is CASRSAGGARQPQHF. The CDR3 DNA is TGTGCCAGCAGAAGCGCAGGGGGCGCAAGGCAGCCCCAGCATTTT.

The DNA of the CDR3 is TGCGCCAGCAGCCAACTGGTAAACAGGGGGCGGGGTGAGCAGTACTTC. Its protein product is CASSQLVNRGRGEQYF. The rearrangement links TRBV4-3 to TRBJ2-7, with 9 bases lining up with TRBD1. V lost 2 bases, J lost 7 bases, and 12 bases stayed unmatched. The CDR3 extends over 16 amino acids. Germline CDR1 and CDR2: LGHNA and YSLEER.

This chain connects TRBV19 to TRBJ2-5, with D perhaps TRBD2 (5 bases). Germline assignment: CDR1 LNHDA and CDR2 SQIVND (reference sequence). Trimming left V 3 bases short and J 2 bases short, with 13 bases between. The CDR3 spans 15 residues. The CDR3 region is CASSIGERLQETQYF. CDR3 bases: TGTGCCAGTAGTATTGGGGAGAGACTTCAAGAGACCCAGTACTTC.

Comments on this clone: This same CDR3 is encoded by further DNA sequences in the sample. This sequence joins TRBV28 and TRBJ2-7; D is possibly TRBD1 (5 bases). The germline V gene has CDR1 MDHEN and CDR2 SYDVKM. The CDR3 is 12 residues long. The V end lost 2 bases, the J end lost 7 bases, and 9 bases lay between the germline ends. The CDR3 loop reads CASSLQGREQYF. Here the CDR3 DNA reads TGTGCCAGCAGTTTACAGGGCCGGGAGCAGTACTTC.

The CDR3 is CASSSGLAGDTDTQYF. The CDR3 DNA follows: TGTGCCAGCAGCTCGGGACTAGCGGGAGATACAGATACGCAGTATTTT. The J gene is TRBJ2-3, the V gene TRBV11-3; 14 nucleotides match TRBD2. The V segment lost 4 bases and the J segment 3 bases; nucleotides outside the gene matches: 3. Germline CDR1 is SGHNT and CDR2 is YENEEA. The CDR3 length is 16 residues. Looking up the rest from reference TRBV11-3 and TRBJ2-3 gives the full variable domain: EAGVVQSPRYKIIEKKQPVAFWCNPISGHNTLYWYLQNLGQGPELLIRYENEEAVDDSQLPKDRFSAERLKGVDSTLKIQPAELGDSAVYLCASSSGLAGDTDTQYFGPGTRLTVL.

The genes are TRBV6-2 or TRBV6-3 and TRBJ1-5; a possible D gene is TRBD1 (6 bases). The CDR3 runs to 16 residues. The germline gives CDR1 MNHEY, CDR2 SVGEGT. V was pared by 5 bases and J by 4 bases, with 18 bases between. CDR3 DNA: TGTGCCAGCAGTCATAAAGGAAGGGGGTGGAATCAGCCCCAGCATTTT. Its translation: CASSHKGRGWNQPQHF.

The chain recombines TRBV5-1 with TRBJ2-3; maybe TRBD2 (6 bases). Deletions cut 4 bases from V and 7 bases from J, with 19 bases between. This CDR3 comprises 15 residues. The germline V gene has CDR1 SGHRS and CDR2 YFSETQ. CDR3 nucleotide sequence: TGCGCCAGCAGCCCAGAGCCCTTGGGCGGGAATACGCAGTATTTT. Translating gives CASSPEPLGGNTQYF.

The chain links TRBV30 to TRBJ2-7; TRBD2 aligns across 9 bases. The CDR3 runs 13 residues. From germline, CDR1 is GTSNPN and CDR2 SVGIG (reference sequence). J gave up 9 bases and V 1 base, and 7 bases lay outside the gene matches. CDR3 DNA sequence: TGTGCCTGGAGTGGGCTAGCGGGGTCCCGGCAGTACTTC. Its protein is CAWSGLAGSRQYF.

V is TRBV5-1 and J is TRBJ1-1; tentatively, D is TRBD1 (5 bases). The V end was cut by 9 bases, the J end by 6 bases, with 21 bases between. Germline V CDR1 and CDR2: SGHRS, YFSETQ. CDR3 size: 14 residues. CDR3 sequence: CATKGQGGVAEAFF. Written as DNA, the CDR3 is TGCGCCACCAAGGGGCAGGGAGGGGTGGCTGAAGCTTTCTTT.

This chain uses TRBV6-5 with TRBJ2-1, with TRBD1 identical over 8 bases. The J segment lost 6 bases and the V segment lost 6 bases, leaving 7 bases of the junction unmatched. The CDR3 contains 14 residues. In germline, CDR1 is MNHEY, CDR2 SVGAGI. Written as DNA, the CDR3 is TGTGCCAGCAGACCGACAGGGGAAGGCAATGAGCAGTTCTTC. Translated: CASRPTGEGNEQFF.

The genes are TRBV20-1 and TRBJ2-3; no firm D call. Trimming cost V 3 bases and J 2 bases, with 12 bases left between them. The germline gives CDR1 DFQATT, CDR2 SNEGSKA (reference sequence). This CDR3 has 14 residues. The CDR3 reads CSASNRLDTDTQYF. As DNA, the CDR3 is TGCAGTGCTAGTAATCGTCTAGACACAGATACGCAGTATTTT.

The chain links TRBV30 to TRBJ2-1; TRBD2 agrees at 11 bases. J gave up 8 bases and V 6 bases, and 12 bases lay outside the gene matches. The length of the CDR3 is 15 residues. Germline V CDR1 and CDR2: GTSNPN, SVGIG (reference sequence). CDR3: CACTSGSWVIDEQFF. The CDR3 bases are TGTGCCTGCACTAGCGGGAGCTGGGTAATCGATGAGCAGTTCTTC.

This chain links TRBV29-1 with TRBJ1-5; perhaps TRBD1 as D (6 bases). The CDR3 contains 13 residues. Trimming shortened V by 5 bases and J by 7 bases, and 15 bases separated the two germline ends. Per the germline V gene, CDR1 is SQVTM and CDR2 is ANQGSEA. CDR3 amino acids: CSVKAGAGQPQHF. CDR3 in DNA: TGCAGCGTTAAGGCAGGGGCAGGGCAGCCCCAGCATTTT.